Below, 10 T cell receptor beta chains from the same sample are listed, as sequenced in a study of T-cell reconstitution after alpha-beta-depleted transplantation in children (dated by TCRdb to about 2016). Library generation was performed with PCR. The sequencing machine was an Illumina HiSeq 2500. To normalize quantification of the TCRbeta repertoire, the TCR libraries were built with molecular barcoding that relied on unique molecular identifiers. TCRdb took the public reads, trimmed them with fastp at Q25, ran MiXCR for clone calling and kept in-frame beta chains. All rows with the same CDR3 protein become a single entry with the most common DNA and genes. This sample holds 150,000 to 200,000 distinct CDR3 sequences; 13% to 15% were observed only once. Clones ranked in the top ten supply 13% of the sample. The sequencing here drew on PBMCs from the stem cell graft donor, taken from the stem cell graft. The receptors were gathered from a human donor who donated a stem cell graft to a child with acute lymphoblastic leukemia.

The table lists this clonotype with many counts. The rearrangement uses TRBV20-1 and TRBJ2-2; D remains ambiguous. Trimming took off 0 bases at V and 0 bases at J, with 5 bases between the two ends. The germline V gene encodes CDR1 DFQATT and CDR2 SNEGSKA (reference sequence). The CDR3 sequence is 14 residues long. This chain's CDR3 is CSARDTANTGELFF. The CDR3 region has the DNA TGCAGTGCTAGAGATACAGCGAACACCGGGGAGCTGTTTTTT.

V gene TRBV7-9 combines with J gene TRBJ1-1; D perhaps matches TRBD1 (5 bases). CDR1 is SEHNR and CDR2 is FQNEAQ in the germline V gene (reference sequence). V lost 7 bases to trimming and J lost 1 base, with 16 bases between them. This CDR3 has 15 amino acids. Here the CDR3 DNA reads TGTGCCAGCAACCCGGGGGATCGAAAGAACACTGAAGCTTTCTTT. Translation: CASNPGDRKNTEAFF.

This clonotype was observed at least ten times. As DNA, the CDR3 is TGCGCCAGCAGCTTGGACCCGAATCAGCCCCAGCATTTT. It is translated as CASSLDPNQPQHF. The chain links TRBV5-1 to TRBJ1-5; D is unclear. Trimming shortened V by 0 bases and J by 4 bases, and 5 bases separated the two germline ends. This CDR3 comprises 13 residues. CDR1 is SGHRS and CDR2 is YFSETQ in the germline V gene.

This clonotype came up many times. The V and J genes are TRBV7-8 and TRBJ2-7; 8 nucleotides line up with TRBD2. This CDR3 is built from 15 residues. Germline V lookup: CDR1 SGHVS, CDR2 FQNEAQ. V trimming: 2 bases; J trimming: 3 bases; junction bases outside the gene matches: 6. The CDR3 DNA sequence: TGTGCCAGCAGCTTATTTTGGGGACTAGGCTACGAGCAGTACTTC. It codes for CASSLFWGLGYEQYF.

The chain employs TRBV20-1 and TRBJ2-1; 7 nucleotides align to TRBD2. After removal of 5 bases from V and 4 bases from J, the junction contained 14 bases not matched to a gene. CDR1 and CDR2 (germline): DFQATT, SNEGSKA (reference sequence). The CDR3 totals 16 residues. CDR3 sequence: CSAHRVPSGFYNEQFF. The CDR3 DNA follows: TGCAGTGCTCACAGAGTCCCTAGCGGTTTTTACAATGAGCAGTTCTTC.

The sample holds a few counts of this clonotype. The CDR3 nucleotides are TGTGCCAGCAGCCCTAGACAGGGGCTTAACAATGAGCAGTTCTTC. Its protein is CASSPRQGLNNEQFF. The gene calls are TRBV7-9 and TRBJ2-1; 8 bases line up with TRBD1. The CDR3 is 15 amino acids. From germline, CDR1 is SEHNR and CDR2 FQNEAQ (reference sequence). V lost 5 bases to trimming and J lost 5 bases; unmatched junction nucleotides: 8. The full variable domain, its missing parts supplied by reference TRBV7-9 and TRBJ2-1, is DTGVSQNPRHKITKRGQNVTFRCDPISEHNRLYWYRQTLGQGPEFLTYFQNEAQLEKSRLLSDRFSAERPKGSFSTLEIQRTEQGDSAMYLCASSPRQGLNNEQFFGPGTRLTVL.

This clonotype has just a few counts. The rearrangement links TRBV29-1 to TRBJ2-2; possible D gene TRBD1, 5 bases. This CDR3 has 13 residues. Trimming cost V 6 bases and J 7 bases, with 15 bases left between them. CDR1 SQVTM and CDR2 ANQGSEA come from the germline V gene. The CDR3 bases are TGCAGCGTCCTGCTAGGGGCTGACGGGGAGCTGTTTTTT. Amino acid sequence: CSVLLGADGELFF.

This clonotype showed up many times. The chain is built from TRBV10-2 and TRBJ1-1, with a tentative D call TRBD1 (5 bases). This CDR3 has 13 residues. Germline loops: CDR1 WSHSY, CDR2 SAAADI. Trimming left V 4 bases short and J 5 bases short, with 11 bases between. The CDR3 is CASSAGRYTEAFF. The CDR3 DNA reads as TGCGCCAGCAGTGCAGGGCGATATACTGAAGCTTTCTTT.

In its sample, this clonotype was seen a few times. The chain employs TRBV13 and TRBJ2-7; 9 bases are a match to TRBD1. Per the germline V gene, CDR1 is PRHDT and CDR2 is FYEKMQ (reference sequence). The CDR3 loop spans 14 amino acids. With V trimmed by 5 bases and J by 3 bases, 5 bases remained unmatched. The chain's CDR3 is CASSTGQGYYEQYF. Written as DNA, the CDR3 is TGTGCCAGCAGCACAGGACAGGGGTACTACGAGCAGTACTTC.

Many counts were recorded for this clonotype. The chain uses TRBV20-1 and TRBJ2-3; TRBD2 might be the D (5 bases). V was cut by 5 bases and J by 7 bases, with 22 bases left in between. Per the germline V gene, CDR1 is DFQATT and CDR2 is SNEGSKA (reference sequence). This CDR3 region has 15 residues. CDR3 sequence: CSAGGGRRIVNTQYF. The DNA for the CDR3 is TGCAGTGCTGGAGGTGGTAGGAGAATTGTAAATACGCAGTATTTT.